This T cell receptor beta chain derives from a study of beta chain features in type 1 diabetes. Study conclusions and caveats: With patients and controls alike, PCR might favor shorter templates to an equal degree. Across all four CD4+ subsets, people with type 1 diabetes showed modestly shorter TCRB CDR3s.

This CDR3 contains 14 residues. Germline CDR1 and CDR2: SGHTA and FQGNSA. With V trimmed by 5 bases and J by 3 bases, 6 bases remained unmatched. As regards this clone: The antigen is undetermined.

The investigators reverse transcribed all of the isolated RNA, so they sequenced expressed TCRB transcripts. For naive, central memory and regulatory T cell samples, reads averaged about 3.7 million. Using immunoSEQ multiplex PCR, the repertoire was profiled, and TCRdb retains in-frame clones only, with some absent. The sample includes 240,000 or so clones, 20% of them seen just once. This sequence was found in a woman between 40 and 50 years old with type 1 diabetes. Sequencing was done on a sample of naive CD4+ T cells from blood. V usage is TRBV7-2 and J usage is TRBJ2-7, with TRBD1 matching 8 bases. CDR3 in amino acids: CASSRDRIGYEQYF. CDR3 nucleotide sequence: TGTGCCAGCAGCAGGGACAGGATCGGCTACGAGCAGTACTTC.